The 6 T cell receptor beta chains listed next were all sequenced from one sample in a study of graft-versus-host responses after intestinal transplantation. These receptors have no identified antigens. Clones were sequenced by immunoSEQ multiplex PCR, and TCRdb holds only the in-frame ones, with some missing. Of some 64,000 clones listed, roughly 90% are singletons. The sequencing here drew on unstimulated CD8+ T cells sorted from spleen or lymph node cells, taken before transplant. The receptor set was obtained from a human donor who was the organ donor for an intestinal transplant.

The chain links TRBV12-5 to TRBJ2-4; 8 positions agree with TRBD2. V lost 6 bases and J lost 0; bases outside the gene matches: 19. This CDR3 has 20 residues. CDR1 is LGHNT and CDR2 is FRNRAP in the germline V gene. The chain's CDR3 is CASGLRTRGAEFLAKNIQYF. The CDR3 nucleotides read TGTGCTAGTGGCCTAAGGACGCGGGGGGCCGAGTTCCTAGCCAAAAACATTCAGTACTTC.

This rearrangement joins TRBV28 to TRBJ1-1; D not certain. The V end was cut by 1 base, the J end by 5 bases, with 11 bases between. Germline CDR1 reads MDHEN; CDR2 reads SYDVKM. There are 14 residues in the CDR3. The CDR3 nucleotides are TGTGCCAGCAGTTTATATACCGACTCGACTGAAGCTTTCTTT. Translating it yields CASSLYTDSTEAFF.

This chain joins TRBV19 and TRBJ2-7, with 7 bases aligning to TRBD2. V shed 5 bases and J 0 bases; nucleotides not matched to a gene: 13. This CDR3 is 17 amino acids long. Germline V gene sequence: CDR1 LNHDA, CDR2 SQIVND (reference sequence). The CDR3 is CASSVVGGFPLSYEQYF. Here the CDR3 DNA reads TGTGCCAGTAGTGTGGTGGGGGGGTTCCCCCTCTCCTACGAGCAGTACTTC.

The rearrangement uses TRBV5-1 and TRBJ2-2; tentative D call: TRBD1 (6 bases). CDR3 size: 15 residues. Germline-derived CDR1 and CDR2 are SGHRS and YFSETQ. Trimming pared 1 base from V and 6 bases from J, leaving 13 bases between. The CDR3 coding sequence is TGCGCCAGCAGCTTGTTAGGACAGAAAGCCGGGGAGCTGTTTTTT. Protein: CASSLLGQKAGELFF.

The J gene is TRBJ2-1, the V gene TRBV4-1; possible D gene TRBD1, 5 bases. CDR1 is MGHRA and CDR2 is YSYEKL in the germline V gene. Trimming stripped 0 bases from V and 2 bases from J, with 8 bases between. The CDR3 is 15 amino acids. The CDR3 region is CASSQDLGAYNEQFF. CDR3 in DNA: TGCGCCAGCAGCCAAGACTTAGGGGCCTACAATGAGCAGTTCTTC.

This clone was counted once. This chain joins TRBV19 and TRBJ2-7; D might be TRBD1 (5 bases). Germline V lookup: CDR1 LNHDA, CDR2 SQIVND (reference sequence). V lost 4 bases to trimming and J lost 6 bases, with 16 bases between them. The CDR3 is 14 residues long. This chain's CDR3 is CASSTSREVSEQYF. The CDR3 bases are TGTGCCAGTAGTACGTCCAGGGAAGTGAGCGAGCAGTACTTC.